The rows below give T cell receptor beta chains drawn from one sample of a study of beta chain features in type 1 diabetes. The repertoire was sequenced with immunoSEQ multiplex PCR; TCRdb's copy has only in-frame clones and lacks some. Among roughly 300,000 clones listed, 9.3% were seen once. The sample taken for sequencing was central memory CD4+ T cells from blood. The receptors shown here come from a man aged 25 to 40 with type 1 diabetes. Each CDR3 is given with its conserved first and last residue. A D gene is named only where the DNA matches it firmly. The size field is filled for only some rows; it gives once, few, many or a size class.

abundance: few
v_gene: TRBV4-1
d_gene: NA
j_gene: TRBJ1-6
CDR3nt: TGCGCCAGCAGCCAAGATGACCAGGGCGGCTCCTATAATTCACCCCTCCACTTT
CDR3aa: CASSQDDQGGSYNSPLHF

abundance: few
v_gene: TRBV11-2
d_gene: NA
j_gene: TRBJ1-1
CDR3nt: TGTGCCAGCAGCTTACCCGGTGCAGCTTTCTTT
CDR3aa: CASSLPGAAFF

abundance: NA
v_gene: TRBV6-6
d_gene: TRBD2
j_gene: TRBJ2-3
CDR3nt: TGTGCCAGCAGTTACTCGACTAGCCTCACAGATACGCAGTATTTT
CDR3aa: CASSYSTSLTDTQYF

abundance: NA
v_gene: TRBV7-2
d_gene: TRBD1
j_gene: TRBJ1-2
CDR3nt: TGTGCCAGCAGTCCGGACAGGGGGAATGGCTACACCTTC
CDR3aa: CASSPDRGNGYTF

abundance: few
v_gene: TRBV7-2
d_gene: NA
j_gene: TRBJ2-2
CDR3nt: TGTGCCAGCAGCTTAATGGAGGGAGGAAACACCGGGGAGCTGTTTTTT
CDR3aa: CASSLMEGGNTGELFF

abundance: NA
v_gene: TRBV11-2
d_gene: TRBD2
j_gene: TRBJ2-5
CDR3nt: TGTGCCAGCAGCTTTACTAGCGGGGGGGTCCCGACCCAGTACTTC
CDR3aa: CASSFTSGGVPTQYF

abundance: NA
v_gene: TRBV30
d_gene: NA
j_gene: TRBJ2-1
CDR3nt: TGTGCCTGGAATAGACAGGCAACCTACAATGAGCAGTTCTTC
CDR3aa: CAWNRQATYNEQFF

abundance: NA
v_gene: TRBV7-2
d_gene: NA
j_gene: TRBJ1-4
CDR3nt: TGTGCCAGCAGCTTTATAGGGGTGGGCGAAAAACTGTTTTTT
CDR3aa: CASSFIGVGEKLFF

abundance: NA
v_gene: TRBV7-2
d_gene: TRBD1
j_gene: TRBJ2-7
CDR3nt: TGTGCCAGCAGACGGACAGGGGTCTACGAGCAGTACTTC
CDR3aa: CASRRTGVYEQYF

abundance: few
v_gene: TRBV4-3
d_gene: NA
j_gene: TRBJ2-3
CDR3nt: TGCGCCAGCAGCCAATACGGGGTGTTCACAGATACGCAGTATTTT
CDR3aa: CASSQYGVFTDTQYF

abundance: NA
v_gene: TRBV29-1
d_gene: NA
j_gene: TRBJ1-5
CDR3nt: TGCAGCGTTAGGTCGGGCAATCAGCCCCAGCATTTT
CDR3aa: CSVRSGNQPQHF

abundance: NA
v_gene: TRBV5-4
d_gene: NA
j_gene: TRBJ2-2
CDR3nt: TGTGCCAGCAGCTTGGGGGGTGCCGCGAACACCGGGGAGCTGTTTTTT
CDR3aa: CASSLGGAANTGELFF

abundance: NA
v_gene: TRBV5-6
d_gene: TRBD1
j_gene: TRBJ1-4
CDR3nt: TGTGCCAGCAGCTTGGCCGGGACAGGGCTATACGAAAAACTGTTTTTT
CDR3aa: CASSLAGTGLYEKLFF

abundance: NA
v_gene: TRBV5-1
d_gene: NA
j_gene: TRBJ1-5
CDR3nt: TGCGCCAGCAGCTTCGACGGGGGAAGCAATCAGCCCCAGCATTTT
CDR3aa: CASSFDGGSNQPQHF

abundance: NA
v_gene: TRBV7-2
d_gene: NA
j_gene: TRBJ2-1
CDR3nt: TGTGCCAGCAGCTTGGTCCGGGACAACGAGCAGTTCTTC
CDR3aa: CASSLVRDNEQFF

abundance: few
v_gene: TRBV14
d_gene: NA
j_gene: TRBJ2-2
CDR3nt: TGTGCCAGCAGCCAAAACGGGGAGCTGTTTTTT
CDR3aa: CASSQNGELFF

abundance: NA
v_gene: TRBV5-1
d_gene: NA
j_gene: TRBJ2-3
CDR3nt: TGCGCCAGCAGCTTGGATGGGGTCACTAGAGCAGATACGCAGTATTTT
CDR3aa: CASSLDGVTRADTQYF

abundance: NA
v_gene: TRBV4-3
d_gene: NA
j_gene: TRBJ1-6
CDR3nt: TGCGCCAGCAGCCAAGAAGGAGACCGGTATTCACCCCTCCACTTT
CDR3aa: CASSQEGDRYSPLHF

abundance: few
v_gene: TRBV11-2
d_gene: NA
j_gene: TRBJ2-5
CDR3nt: TGTGCCAGCAGCTTTTTACTATTCGAGACCCAGTACTTC
CDR3aa: CASSFLLFETQYF

abundance: few
v_gene: TRBV9
d_gene: NA
j_gene: TRBJ2-3
CDR3nt: TGTGCCAGCAGCGTAGGTCTGACCTACGCCTCGGATACGCAGTATTTT
CDR3aa: CASSVGLTYASDTQYF

abundance: NA
v_gene: TRBV2
d_gene: NA
j_gene: TRBJ2-7
CDR3nt: TGTGCCAGCAGTGAGGAGGGCTCCGAGCAGTACTTC
CDR3aa: CASSEEGSEQYF

abundance: few
v_gene: TRBV4-3
d_gene: TRBD1
j_gene: TRBJ2-7
CDR3nt: TGCGCCAGCAGCCAAGGTTTACAGGGGGAATACGAGCAGTACTTC
CDR3aa: CASSQGLQGEYEQYF

abundance: NA
v_gene: TRBV25-1
d_gene: NA
j_gene: TRBJ1-2
CDR3nt: TGTGCCAGCTCCCGACCATCCTATGGCTACACCTTC
CDR3aa: CASSRPSYGYTF

abundance: NA
v_gene: TRBV7-2
d_gene: NA
j_gene: TRBJ2-5
CDR3nt: TGTGCCAGCAGTCTTACGGCAGAGACCCAGTACTTC
CDR3aa: CASSLTAETQYF

abundance: few
v_gene: TRBV28
d_gene: NA
j_gene: TRBJ2-1
CDR3nt: TGTGCCAGCAGTTTCTGGCAAGGTGAGCAGTTCTTC
CDR3aa: CASSFWQGEQFF

abundance: few
v_gene: TRBV11-2
d_gene: NA
j_gene: TRBJ2-7
CDR3nt: TGTGCCAGCAGCTTAATAACAGGTTTCTACGAGCAGTACTTC
CDR3aa: CASSLITGFYEQYF

abundance: few
v_gene: TRBV7-2
d_gene: NA
j_gene: TRBJ2-3
CDR3nt: TGTGCCAGCAGCTCCGCTTACCTCAGCACAGATACGCAGTATTTT
CDR3aa: CASSSAYLSTDTQYF

abundance: NA
v_gene: TRBV27
d_gene: NA
j_gene: TRBJ2-5
CDR3nt: TGTGCCAGCAGTTTGGGGCGGGCCGAGGGGACCCAGTACTTC
CDR3aa: CASSLGRAEGTQYF

abundance: NA
v_gene: TRBV7-9
d_gene: NA
j_gene: TRBJ2-5
CDR3nt: TGTGCCAGCACCCCCCCCGGGGGAGAGACCCAGTACTTC
CDR3aa: CASTPPGGETQYF

abundance: NA
v_gene: TRBV6-6
d_gene: NA
j_gene: TRBJ1-4
CDR3nt: TGTGCCAGCAGCCCTAAAACAACTAATGAAAAACTGTTTTTT
CDR3aa: CASSPKTTNEKLFF

abundance: few
v_gene: TRBV9
d_gene: TRBD1
j_gene: TRBJ1-6
CDR3nt: TGTGCCAGCAGCCCCGGGACAGGGACTTCACCCCTCCACTTT
CDR3aa: CASSPGTGTSPLHF

abundance: NA
v_gene: TRBV30
d_gene: TRBD2
j_gene: TRBJ2-5
CDR3nt: TGTGCCTGGAGTAACGGGGGGGCCGGGGAGACCCAGTACTTC
CDR3aa: CAWSNGGAGETQYF

abundance: few
v_gene: TRBV18
d_gene: TRBD1
j_gene: TRBJ1-2
CDR3nt: TGTGCCAGCTCCCCTGGACAGGCGGGCTATGGCTACACCTTC
CDR3aa: CASSPGQAGYGYTF

abundance: NA
v_gene: TRBV23-1
d_gene: NA
j_gene: TRBJ1-6
CDR3nt: TGCGCCAGCAGTCAATCGCCTTATAGCTCCTATAATTCACCCCTCCACTTT
CDR3aa: CASSQSPYSSYNSPLHF

abundance: NA
v_gene: TRBV2
d_gene: TRBD1
j_gene: TRBJ2-7
CDR3nt: TGTGCCAGCAGTGGGGACAGGGCGAGAGGCGAGCAGTACTTC
CDR3aa: CASSGDRARGEQYF

abundance: NA
v_gene: TRBV7-8
d_gene: TRBD2
j_gene: TRBJ2-5
CDR3nt: TGTGCCAGCAGCTTAGGTGGGACTACCTCCGGGGGCCAGTACTTC
CDR3aa: CASSLGGTTSGGQYF

abundance: few
v_gene: TRBV4-1
d_gene: NA
j_gene: TRBJ1-5
CDR3nt: TGCGCCAGCAGCCAAGAAGGTCAGCCCCAGCATTTT
CDR3aa: CASSQEGQPQHF

abundance: few
v_gene: TRBV5-4
d_gene: NA
j_gene: TRBJ2-7
CDR3nt: TGTGCCAGCAGCTTGAGGCAAGGCGAGCAGTACTTC
CDR3aa: CASSLRQGEQYF

abundance: few
v_gene: TRBV28
d_gene: NA
j_gene: TRBJ1-1
CDR3nt: TGTGCCAGCAGCACCGAGGGGGTCTGGACTGAAGCTTTCTTT
CDR3aa: CASSTEGVWTEAFF

abundance: few
v_gene: TRBV7-9
d_gene: NA
j_gene: TRBJ1-3
CDR3nt: TGTGCCAGCGTCCGGGACCTACTAAACACCATATATTTT
CDR3aa: CASVRDLLNTIYF

abundance: few
v_gene: TRBV18
d_gene: TRBD1
j_gene: TRBJ1-1
CDR3nt: TGTGCCAGCTCACTATCGAAGGACAGGGACGGGGACACTGAAGCTTTCTTT
CDR3aa: CASSLSKDRDGDTEAFF

abundance: NA
v_gene: TRBV7-2
d_gene: TRBD1
j_gene: TRBJ2-1
CDR3nt: TGTGCCAGCAGCCCCACAGGGGATGCTGAGCAGTTCTTC
CDR3aa: CASSPTGDAEQFF

abundance: NA
v_gene: TRBV5-6
d_gene: TRBD2
j_gene: TRBJ2-7
CDR3nt: TGTGCCAGCAGCCTGGGGGCTAGCGGGGGTTACGAGCAGTACTTC
CDR3aa: CASSLGASGGYEQYF

abundance: few
v_gene: TRBV7-2
d_gene: NA
j_gene: TRBJ1-2
CDR3nt: TGTGCCAGCAGCTTAGGGTCGGCTAACTATGGCTACACCTTC
CDR3aa: CASSLGSANYGYTF

abundance: few
v_gene: TRBV6-6
d_gene: NA
j_gene: TRBJ1-1
CDR3nt: TGTGCCAGCAGCCGACAGCGCACGAACACTGAAGCTTTCTTT
CDR3aa: CASSRQRTNTEAFF